This is a list of T cell receptor beta chains from one sample in a study of Ad26.COV2.S vaccination and SARS-CoV-2 variants. The table came from immunoSEQ multiplex PCR; TCRdb's copy has only in-frame clones and leaves some out. The sample includes about 350,000 clones, 65% to 90% seen only once; the top ten take about 10%. The material sequenced was peripheral blood, taken in a trial of Ad26.COV2.S vaccine versus placebo. The receptors here all came from a person between 18 and 60 years old who received the Ad26.COV2.S COVID-19 vaccine or a placebo. Each CDR3 is given with its conserved first and last residue. A D gene is named only where the DNA matches it firmly. Clone size, where shown, is once, few, many, or a class for clones that have expanded.

size	V	J	D	CDR3	DNA
.	TRBV18	TRBJ2-3	.	CASSPEASTDTQYF	TGTGCCAGCTCACCAGAGGCTAGCACAGATACGCAGTATTTT
.	TRBV5-5	TRBJ2-2	.	CASSLFQGGTGELFF	TGTGCCAGCAGCTTGTTCCAGGGGGGCACCGGGGAGCTGTTTTTT
.	TRBV25-1	TRBJ2-2	TRBD2	CASSDLRTSGPNTGELFF	TGTGCCAGCAGTGATCTTCGGACTAGCGGGCCGAACACCGGGGAGCTGTTTTTT
.	TRBV7-6	TRBJ2-2	.	CASRPTQGINTGELFF	TGTGCCAGCAGACCAACACAGGGTATCAACACCGGGGAGCTGTTTTTT
.	TRBV27	TRBJ2-7	.	CASSLRSSLYEQYF	TGTGCCAGCAGTTTAAGATCCAGCCTCTACGAGCAGTACTTC
.	TRBV7-2	TRBJ2-1	TRBD2	CASSLGLAGGEQFF	TGTGCCAGCAGCTTAGGACTAGCGGGAGGTGAGCAGTTCTTC
.	TRBV7-9	TRBJ1-1	.	CASSLGGVRDTEAFF	TGTGCCAGCAGCTTAGGGGGAGTCAGGGACACTGAAGCTTTCTTT
.	TRBV15	TRBJ2-1	TRBD2	CATSRGIGTSSYEQFF	TGTGCCACCAGCAGAGGTATAGGGACTAGCTCATATGAGCAGTTCTTC
once	TRBV21-1	TRBJ2-7	.	CASSSRRGLFSEQYF	TGTGCCAGCAGCAGCCGGCGGGGGCTTTTTTCCGAGCAGTACTTC
.	TRBV7-3	TRBJ2-3	.	CASSLKGGSADTQYF	TGTGCCAGCAGCTTAAAAGGTGGGAGTGCAGATACGCAGTATTTT
once	TRBV24-1	TRBJ2-7	.	CATYIQLVRGLSGLFPDGEQYF	TGTGCCACATATATTCAGTTGGTGCGGGGACTGTCTGGACTTTTTCCGGACGGCGAGCAGTACTTC
many	TRBV5-1	TRBJ2-2	TRBD1	CASTTGGNTGELFF	TGCGCCAGCACTACAGGGGGGAACACCGGGGAGCTGTTTTTT
few	TRBV21-1	TRBJ1-2	.	CASSKFDGWGQSYGYTF	TGTGCCAGCAGCAAATTTGACGGATGGGGACAGAGCTATGGCTACACCTTC
.	TRBV5-4	TRBJ2-7	TRBD1	CASRHMTGDNEQYF	TGTGCCAGCCGCCATATGACAGGGGACAACGAGCAGTACTTC
.	TRBV19	TRBJ2-7	.	CASSAGPRSSYEQYF	TGTGCCAGTAGTGCGGGACCGAGGAGCTCCTACGAGCAGTACTTC
once	TRBV28	TRBJ2-1	.	CASRLAEGEYNEQFF	TGTGCCAGCAGGTTAGCGGAGGGGGAGTACAATGAGCAGTTCTTC
.	TRBV12-3/TRBV12-4	TRBJ2-7	TRBD1	CASSLGQNYEQYF	TGTGCCAGCAGTTTGGGACAGAACTACGAGCAGTACTTC
.	TRBV7-3	TRBJ2-2	TRBD2	CASSSRLAGPTGELFF	TGTGCCAGCAGCTCCAGACTAGCGGGTCCCACCGGGGAGCTGTTTTTT
.	TRBV2	TRBJ1-3	.	CASSLARSSGNTIYF	TGTGCCAGCAGTTTGGCCCGATCCTCTGGAAACACCATATATTTT
.	TRBV5-4	TRBJ2-3	.	CASSLGDTQYF	TGTGCCAGCAGCTTAGGAGATACGCAGTATTTT
.	TRBV9	TRBJ1-2	TRBD1	CASSAGTGAAYGYTF	TGTGCCAGCAGCGCGGGGACAGGGGCGGCCTATGGCTACACCTTC
few	TRBV30	TRBJ1-1	TRBD1	CASGQGRHTEAFF	TGTGCCTCGGGACAGGGTCGGCACACTGAAGCTTTCTTT
.	TRBV4-1	TRBJ1-1	TRBD1	CASSYGQGAKSEAFF	TGCGCCAGCAGTTACGGACAGGGGGCAAAGTCTGAAGCTTTCTTT
.	TRBV6-1	TRBJ2-1	TRBD2	CASSEASSGRAWGEQFF	TGTGCCAGCAGTGAGGCCAGCAGCGGGAGGGCATGGGGTGAGCAGTTCTTC
.	TRBV2	TRBJ2-1	TRBD2	CASRRRFRGTGLAALPGAEQFF	TGTGCCAGCAGGCGAAGATTTCGGGGAACGGGACTAGCGGCCCTACCCGGCGCTGAGCAGTTCTTC
few	TRBV14	TRBJ1-2	.	CASSNGPLNYGYTF	TGTGCCAGCAGCAACGGACCGCTCAACTATGGCTACACCTTC
once	TRBV19	TRBJ2-5	.	CASSIMGGETQYF	TGTGCCAGTAGTATTATGGGTGGGGAGACCCAGTACTTC
.	TRBV10-3	TRBJ1-1	TRBD1	CAISRDSNTEAFF	TGTGCCATCAGCCGGGACAGCAACACTGAAGCTTTCTTT
.	TRBV20-1	TRBJ2-2	.	CSARDYGELFF	TGCAGTGCTAGAGATTACGGGGAGCTGTTTTTT
.	TRBV27	TRBJ1-6	.	CASRAVGADSPLHF	TGTGCCAGCAGGGCCGTCGGGGCGGATTCACCCCTCCACTTT
.	TRBV5-1	TRBJ2-5	TRBD2	CASSGGAGGWQETQYF	TGCGCCAGCAGCGGCGGAGCGGGGGGGTGGCAAGAGACCCAGTACTTC
.	TRBV19	TRBJ2-2	TRBD1	CASRNPGQGTGELFF	TGTGCCAGTAGGAATCCGGGACAGGGCACCGGGGAGCTGTTTTTT
.	TRBV2	TRBJ2-3	TRBD1	CASSRQGAARGDTQYF	TGTGCCAGCAGTCGACAGGGGGCGGCCCGGGGAGATACGCAGTATTTT
few	TRBV5-1	TRBJ2-3	.	CASSPRDGGVDTQYF	TGCGCCAGCAGCCCGCGGGACGGAGGGGTGGATACGCAGTATTTT
.	TRBV9	TRBJ2-7	.	CASSGQTGFGSYEQYF	TGTGCCAGCAGCGGCCAGACAGGTTTCGGCTCCTACGAGCAGTACTTC
.	TRBV20-1	TRBJ2-1	.	CSASAGQTLYSYNEQFF	TGCAGTGCTAGTGCTGGGCAAACTCTCTACTCCTACAATGAGCAGTTCTTC
.	TRBV10-2	TRBJ2-7	TRBD2	CASCEDGGGRGQYF	TGCGCCAGCTGTGAAGACGGCGGGGGTCGTGGGCAGTACTTC
.	TRBV6-5	TRBJ2-2	.	CASSYGGRTGELFF	TGTGCCAGCAGTTACGGGGGGAGGACCGGGGAGCTGTTTTTT
.	TRBV27	TRBJ1-4	TRBD1	CASKNRGSINEKLFF	TGTGCCAGCAAGAACAGGGGGAGTATTAATGAAAAACTGTTTTTT
.	TRBV4-3	TRBJ2-2	TRBD2	CASSPVRAGGPYTGELFF	TGCGCCAGCAGCCCTGTTAGAGCGGGGGGGCCTTACACCGGGGAGCTGTTTTTT
.	TRBV27	TRBJ1-2	.	CASRERTTNYGYTF	TGTGCCAGCAGAGAGCGAACGACTAACTATGGCTACACCTTC
few	TRBV28	TRBJ1-5	.	CASSLMGQTRAWQPQHF	TGTGCCAGCAGTTTAATGGGACAAACAAGAGCATGGCAGCCCCAGCATTTT
.	TRBV5-1	TRBJ1-1	TRBD1	CASSSQGDSTEAFF	TGCGCCAGCAGCTCGCAAGGGGACAGCACTGAAGCTTTCTTT
.	TRBV27	TRBJ2-5	.	CASRNRAAETQYF	TGTGCCAGCAGGAACAGGGCGGCGGAGACCCAGTACTTC
.	TRBV11-2	TRBJ1-1	.	CASSLETTRGAFF	TGTGCCAGCAGCTTAGAAACTACGCGCGGGGCTTTCTTT
.	TRBV19	TRBJ2-3	.	CASSIGAGARNTQYF	TGTGCCAGTAGTATCGGGGCAGGGGCGCGGAATACGCAGTATTTT
few	TRBV19	TRBJ1-5	TRBD1	CATRDSLRQPQHF	TGTGCCACCCGGGACAGCTTGAGGCAGCCCCAGCATTTT